This record looks at one T cell receptor (beta chain) sequence and its context. Original handling: Filtering of immunoSEQ junctional sequences could not match full-length read filtering. Sequenced by immunoSEQ multiplex PCR; TCRdb stores in-frame clones only, minus some. V, J and clone size derive from that table, while D and trimming were established from the DNA sequence. The table has about 230,000 clones, 50% to 80% seen once. This record comes from a study of shared clonotypes between healthy human individuals. The donors, healthy adults who were HIV-negative, had experienced no recent acute infections or vaccinations. Sequenced material: memory CD4+ T cells sorted from blood. Subset indicated: CD45RA-negative fraction. The sequence was collected from a man younger than 45 in good health.

CDR3 nucleotide sequence: TGTGCCAGCAGCCAGACTTATTCCTACGAGCAGTACTTC. Protein sequence: CASSQTYSYEQYF. The chain recombines TRBV11-2 with TRBJ2-7; D uncertain. The CDR3 consists of 13 residues. The V gene lost 5 bases and the J gene lost 1 base, with 9 bases spanning the gap. Germline CDR1 is SGHAT and CDR2 is FQNNGV.